This T cell receptor beta chain originates from a study of T cell changes during pregnancy in multiple sclerosis. This clone was observed once. Libraries were prepared by immunoSEQ multiplex PCR; TCRdb keeps only in-frame clonotypes and omits some of them. The sample has 15,000 or so clones, around 89% seen once. The CDR3 has 20 residues. Germline V gene sequence: CDR1 MNHNS, CDR2 SASEGT. The J segment lost 1 base and the V segment lost 5 bases, leaving 16 bases of the junction unmatched. Sequenced material: CD8+ T cells from peripheral blood mononuclear cells, taken in the second trimester of pregnancy. The V and J genes are TRBV6-1 and TRBJ2-3; 12 nucleotides align to TRBD2. The TCR comes from a female donor in good health, enrolled as a control in a pregnancy study. For the CDR3, the DNA is TGTGCCAGCAGTCAAGTGACTAGCGGGAGTTATTTTATTCGCACAGATACGCAGTATTTT. Its translation: CASSQVTSGSYFIRTDTQYF.